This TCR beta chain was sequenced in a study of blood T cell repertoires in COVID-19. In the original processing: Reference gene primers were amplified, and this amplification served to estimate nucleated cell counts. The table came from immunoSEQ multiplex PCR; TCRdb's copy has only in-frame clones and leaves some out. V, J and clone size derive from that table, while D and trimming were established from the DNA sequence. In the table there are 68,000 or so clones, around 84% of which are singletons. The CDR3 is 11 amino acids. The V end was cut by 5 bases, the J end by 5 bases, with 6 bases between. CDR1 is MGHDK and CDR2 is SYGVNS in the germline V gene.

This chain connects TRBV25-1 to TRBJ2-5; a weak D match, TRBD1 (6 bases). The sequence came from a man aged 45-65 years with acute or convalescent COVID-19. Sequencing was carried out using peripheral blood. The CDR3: CASSTGETQYF. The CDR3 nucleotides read TGTGCCAGCAGTACAGGGGAGACCCAGTACTTC.